The sequence of this TCR beta chain was determined in a study of shared clonotypes between healthy human individuals. Study as a whole: In total, the donors were two women and a few men aged 18 to 49. A donor's plate count was three for CD4 naive and three for CD4 memory; CD8 naive had two and CD8 memory one.

Here immunoSEQ multiplex PCR was the method, and the copy in TCRdb shows in-frame clones only, minus some. The sample has roughly 1,000,000 clones; approximately 80% are singletons. This CDR3 is 12 amino acids long. Germline V gene sequence: CDR1 SQVTM, CDR2 ANQGSEA. V lost 1 base, J lost 10 bases, and 11 bases lay in between. The clonotype comes from a young man in good health. Some clones in this sample may be carry-over from other donors' samples. V gene TRBV29-1 combines with J gene TRBJ2-1; D gene ambiguous. Sequenced material: memory CD4+ T cells from PBMCs. Subset meaning: CD45RA-negative fraction. The CDR3 protein is CSVEGSRFEQFF. CDR3 coding DNA: TGCAGCGTTGAAGGTTCTAGGTTCGAGCAGTTCTTC.